These 9 T cell receptor beta chains came from one sample sequenced in a study of T cell responses to AZD1222 COVID-19 vaccine. Repertoires were generated with immunoSEQ multiplex PCR, while TCRdb's copy carries only in-frame clones and drops some. The repertoire has some 150,000 clones, roughly 94% of them found once; the top ten carry around 1.3%. The sample here was peripheral blood, taken on day 0 of AZD1222 vaccination. Receptor source: an adult in good health.

The V call is TRBV5-1, the J call TRBJ1-3; 8 positions match TRBD1. Per germline, CDR1 SGHRS and CDR2 YFSETQ. V gave up 4 bases and J gave up 9 bases; unmatched junction bases: 9. The CDR3 has 14 amino acids. The CDR3 sequence is CASSLGQGRTTIYF. The DNA for the CDR3 is TGCGCCAGCAGCCTCGGACAGGGTCGGACCACCATATATTTT.

The count of this clone is one. In nucleotides, the CDR3 is TGCGCCAGCAGGGGTTCATTGAACACTGAAGCTTTCTTT. Its translation: CASRGSLNTEAFF. The chain links TRBV10-1 to TRBJ1-1; D is undetermined. V dropped 6 bases and J dropped 0 bases, with 8 bases sitting between them. The CDR3 consists of 13 residues. Germline CDR1 reads WNHNN; CDR2 reads SYGVQD (reference sequence).

The chain carries TRBV29-1 and TRBJ1-2; 7 bases match TRBD1. CDR1 is SQVTM, CDR2 ANQGSEA, per germline. The CDR3 spans 13 residues. Unmatched junction bases numbered 4, after V lost 4 bases and J lost 2 bases. The DNA for the CDR3 is TGCAGCGTTGGACAGGGAGGAAACTATGGCTACACCTTC. Translating it yields CSVGQGGNYGYTF.

The V call is TRBV4-1, the J call TRBJ1-3; tentatively, D is TRBD1 (5 bases). Trimming removed 3 bases from V and 1 base from J, with 13 bases in between. Looked up from germline, CDR1 is MGHRA and CDR2 is YSYEKL. This CDR3 contains 16 residues. The CDR3 loop is CASSQIPRASGNTIYF. The CDR3 DNA reads as TGCGCCAGCAGCCAGATCCCCAGGGCGTCTGGAAACACCATATATTTT.

V gene TRBV6-2 or TRBV6-3 combines with J gene TRBJ2-5; TRBD2 aligns across 8 bases. V lost 7 bases and J lost 3; bases outside the gene matches: 10. This CDR3 comprises 15 residues. Germline CDR1 reads MNHEY; CDR2 reads SVGEGT. The CDR3 sequence: CASTPVGGGKETQYF. The DNA of the CDR3 is TGTGCCAGCACCCCGGTGGGCGGGGGGAAAGAGACCCAGTACTTC.

This clone was picked up one time. The CDR3 is CASRFEGADTIYF. The CDR3 nucleotides are TGTGCCAGCAGATTTGAGGGGGCTGACACCATATATTTT. This rearrangement joins TRBV12-3 or TRBV12-4 to TRBJ1-3, with 7 positions matching TRBD1. CDR3 length: 13 amino acids. V lost 6 bases, J lost 8 bases, and 7 bases stayed unmatched.

The chain uses TRBV25-1 and TRBJ2-3; TRBD1 aligns across 7 bases. Per the germline V gene, CDR1 is MGHDK and CDR2 is SYGVNS. Germline trimming cut 11 bases from V and 0 bases from J; bases unmatched to any gene: 5. The CDR3 consists of 13 residues. DNA for the CDR3: TGTGCCGTCAGGGGACAGAGCACAGATACGCAGTATTTT. It yields the protein CAVRGQSTDTQYF.

V and J are TRBV23-1 and TRBJ1-5, with 8 bases fitting TRBD1. TRBV23-1 carries the ORF label, with uncertain function. V trimming: 2 bases; J trimming: 0 bases; junction bases outside the gene matches: 6. The CDR3 consists of 17 residues. This CDR3 is CASSQPIQGDSNQPQHF. The CDR3 DNA reads as TGCGCCAGCAGTCAACCTATACAGGGGGATAGCAATCAGCCCCAGCATTTT.

This chain links TRBV13 with TRBJ1-2, with D hard to call. The length of the CDR3 is 13 residues. CDR1 and CDR2 from the germline V gene are PRHDT and FYEKMQ (reference sequence). Deletions cut 0 bases from V and 9 bases from J, with 11 bases between. CDR3 sequence: CASSLGPSGRYTF. The CDR3 region has the DNA TGTGCCAGCAGCTTAGGCCCGAGTGGTCGCTACACCTTC.